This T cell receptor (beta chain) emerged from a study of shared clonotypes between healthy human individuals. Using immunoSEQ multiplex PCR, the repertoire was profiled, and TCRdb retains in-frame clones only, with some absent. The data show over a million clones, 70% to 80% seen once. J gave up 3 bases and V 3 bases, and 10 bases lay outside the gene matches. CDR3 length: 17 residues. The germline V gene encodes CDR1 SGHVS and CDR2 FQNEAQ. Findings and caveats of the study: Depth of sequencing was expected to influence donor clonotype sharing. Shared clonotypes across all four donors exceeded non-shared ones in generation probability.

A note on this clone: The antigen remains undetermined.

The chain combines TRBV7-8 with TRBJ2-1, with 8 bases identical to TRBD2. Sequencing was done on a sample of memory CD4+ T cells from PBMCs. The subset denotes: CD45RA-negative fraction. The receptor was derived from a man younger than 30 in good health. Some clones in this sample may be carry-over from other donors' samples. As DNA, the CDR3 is TGTGCCAGCAGCTTCCACCGCGGTAGCGGGATCTACAATGAGCAGTTCTTC. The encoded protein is CASSFHRGSGIYNEQFF.